The clone carrying this TCR beta chain was recorded once. Antigen specificity is unknown. These data originate in a study of cytomegalovirus exposure and HLA in healthy donors. Overall study: Earlier results showed 120 million or so unique TCR beta sequences derived from about 179 million T cells. General study points: High specificity and sensitivity for cytomegalovirus status were reported for the classifier.

The PCR was carried out with 60 Vbeta primers and 13 Jbeta primers. Repertoires were generated with immunoSEQ multiplex PCR, while TCRdb's copy carries only in-frame clones and drops some. The sample records about 170,000 clones, around 83% being singletons. Trimming took 1 base from V and 2 from J, leaving 14 bases between them. The CDR3 has 16 residues. Germline V gene data show CDR1 as LNHNV and CDR2 as YYDKDF (reference sequence). The clonotype was recovered from a man younger than 35 in good health and CMV-seropositive. The chain recombines TRBV15 with TRBJ1-1; weak D call: TRBD1 (6 bases). Sequencing was performed on PBMCs. The CDR3 coding sequence is TGTGCCACCAGCAGAGGGCGGGGGGGACAAAACACTGAAGCTTTCTTT. Translating gives CATSRGRGGQNTEAFF.